The next 23 T cell receptor beta chains were all read from a single sample in a study of post-analysis software for immune sequencing data. Findings and caveats of the study: Controls showed lower frequencies than patients for roughly 5 TRBV segments, and TRBV5-6, TRBV5-1 and TRBV20-1 were among these.

What these receptors recognize is not known. Carried by the TCR beta cDNA libraries were unique molecular identifiers. Each CDR3 protein gets one entry after TCRdb re-called the PCR reads with MiXCR. Counted here are roughly 400,000 distinct CDR3 sequences, approximately 37% occurring once; the ten biggest clones make up under 9%. Sequencing was performed on blood. The source is a girl between 2 and 10 years old with multiple sclerosis.

There are a few counts of this clonotype. With a much larger clone just one base away, this may be a read error. The chain carries TRBV3-1 and TRBJ2-2, with D tentatively TRBD2 (5 bases). Germline values: CDR1 LGHDT, CDR2 YNNKEL (reference sequence). This CDR3 is built from 14 residues. The DNA for the CDR3 is TGTGCCAGCAGCCAACCGTCGAACACCGGGGAGCGGTTTTTT. It yields the protein CASSQPSNTGERFF. Drawing the rest from reference TRBV3-1 and TRBJ2-2, the complete variable domain is DTAVSQTPKYLVTQMGNDKSIKCEQNLGHDTMYWYKQDSKKFLKIMFSYNNKELIINETVPNRFSPKSPDKAHLNLHINSLELGDSAVYFCASSQPSNTGERFFGEGSRLTVL.

The chain links TRBV7-2 to TRBJ1-6; D possibly corresponds to TRBD1 (6 bases). There are 17 residues in the CDR3. V dropped 5 bases and J dropped 0 bases, with 14 bases sitting between them. From germline, CDR1 is SGHTA and CDR2 FQGNSA. CDR3 loop: CASSARTGSSYNSPLHF. The DNA for the CDR3 is TGTGCCAGCAGCGCACGCACAGGGAGCTCCTATAATTCACCCCTCCACTTT.

The V gene is TRBV6-2 or TRBV6-3, the J gene TRBJ1-1, with D perhaps TRBD1 (5 bases). Deletions cut 6 bases from V and 2 bases from J, with 13 bases between. Germline CDR1 MNHEY, CDR2 SVGEGT. This CDR3 spans 14 amino acids. In DNA, the CDR3 is TGTGCCAGCAGGGAGGCTAGGGACAACACTGAAGCTTTCTTT. Its protein is CASREARDNTEAFF.

The CDR3 DNA reads TGTGCCAGCAGGCGACTGGGTAATGAGCAGTTCTTC. This sequence encodes CASRRLGNEQFF. The rearrangement joins TRBV7-8 to TRBJ2-1; D remains ambiguous. Germline V gene lookup returns CDR1 SGHVS and CDR2 FQNEAQ. V was pared by 6 bases and J by 7 bases, with 10 bases between. This CDR3 comprises 12 residues. The whole variable domain, remainder taken from reference TRBV7-8 and TRBJ2-1, is GAGVSQSPRYKVAKRGQDVALRCDPISGHVSLFWYQQALGQGPEFLTYFQNEAQLDKSGLPSDRFFAERPEGSVSTLKIQRTQQEDSAVYLCASRRLGNEQFFGPGTRLTVL.

This clonotype has more than one count but fewer than ten. The V call is TRBV4-1, the J call TRBJ1-2; D ambiguous. Deletions cut 0 bases from V and 7 bases from J, with 9 bases between. Per the germline V gene, CDR1 is MGHRA and CDR2 is YSYEKL. There are 13 residues in the CDR3. CDR3 in amino acids: CASSQDKRGGYTF. The DNA for the CDR3 is TGCGCCAGCAGCCAAGATAAACGAGGTGGCTACACCTTC.

This clonotype was seen a handful of times. The chain is built from TRBV12-3 or TRBV12-4 and TRBJ2-7, with 9 positions matching TRBD2. V lost 3 bases to trimming and J lost 2 bases; unmatched junction nucleotides: 5. The CDR3 has 15 amino acids. The CDR3 DNA sequence: TGTGCCAGCAGTTTTCAACTAGCGGGCACCTACGAGCAGTACTTC. This sequence encodes CASSFQLAGTYEQYF.

This clonotype was found a few times. The chain is built from TRBV24-1 and TRBJ1-5; D is unclear. This CDR3 comprises 16 residues. V was shortened by 2 bases and J by 0 bases, with 10 bases between the two germline ends. Germline CDR1 is KGHDR and CDR2 is SFDVKD. The CDR3 loop is CATSDSGSGSNQPQHF. The CDR3 DNA follows: TGTGCCACCAGTGATTCCGGATCCGGTAGCAATCAGCCCCAGCATTTT.

This rearrangement joins TRBV29-1 to TRBJ2-5; D gene unclear. The CDR3 covers 11 residues. Germline values: CDR1 SQVTM, CDR2 ANQGSEA. V lost 5 bases and J lost 3, with 7 bases in between. In nucleotides, the CDR3 is TGCAGCGTTACACCGAAAGAGACCCAGTACTTC. Translating it yields CSVTPKETQYF.

V and J are TRBV4-1 and TRBJ2-5; TRBD2 aligns across 9 bases. The tail of the sequence fits TRBJ2-7 better, so the J call may be wrong. This CDR3 region has 17 residues. Per germline, CDR1 MGHRA and CDR2 YSYEKL. The CDR3 DNA reads TGCGCCAGCAGCCAAGAACCCATAGCGGGGGCCTTATACGAGCAGTACTTC. Translating it yields CASSQEPIAGALYEQYF.

The rearrangement uses TRBV7-9 and TRBJ2-1; D is perhaps TRBD1 or TRBD2 (6 bases each). This CDR3 has 16 residues. Germline CDR1 reads SEHNR; CDR2 reads FQNEAQ (reference sequence). Deletions cut 0 bases from V and 6 bases from J, with 15 bases between. In DNA form, the CDR3 reads TGTGCCAGCAGCTTAGCGCTGGGGGGCGCGTTCAATGAGCAGTTCTTC. This encodes CASSLALGGAFNEQFF.

The genes are TRBV11-2 and TRBJ2-1, with TRBD1 as a possible D gene (6 bases). Germline V lookup: CDR1 SGHAT, CDR2 FQNNGV. The CDR3 runs to 12 residues. V gave up 5 bases and J gave up 9 bases, with 11 bases separating them. The CDR3 coding sequence is TGTGCCAGCAGCGCAGGGGTTCCTGAGCAGTTCTTC. It yields the protein CASSAGVPEQFF.

This chain joins TRBV12-3 or TRBV12-4 and TRBJ2-7; 13 positions match TRBD2. Unmatched junction bases numbered 5, after V lost 6 bases and J lost 6 bases. The CDR3 consists of 14 residues. The CDR3 DNA is TGTGCCAGCAGCATACTAGCGGGAGGGAGCGAGCAGTACTTC. It yields the protein CASSILAGGSEQYF.

The chain couples TRBV20-1 to TRBJ2-7; TRBD2 might be the D (6 bases). The DNA matches TRBJ2-5 better at its end, which makes the J call doubtful. The CDR3 loop spans 13 amino acids. Germline V lookup: CDR1 DFQATT, CDR2 SNEGSKA (reference sequence). As DNA, the CDR3 is TGCAGTGCCCGAGGTGGACTAAGAGAGACCCAGTACTTC. As protein: CSARGGLRETQYF.

This chain joins TRBV20-1 and TRBJ2-4; TRBD1 might be the D (6 bases). Trimming took off 4 bases at V and 11 bases at J, with 21 bases between the two ends. Germline values: CDR1 DFQATT, CDR2 SNEGSKA (reference sequence). This CDR3 spans 14 amino acids. The CDR3 loop is CSAIPLQGGAVQYF. CDR3 DNA sequence: TGCAGTGCTATACCCTTACAGGGTGGGGCAGTTCAGTACTTC.

This clonotype was found a few times. The chain combines TRBV6-4 with TRBJ2-1; 11 bases line up with TRBD2. CDR1 and CDR2 from the germline V gene are MRHNA and SNTAGT. V lost 2 bases to trimming and J lost 9 bases; unmatched junction nucleotides: 6. The CDR3 runs 15 residues. For the CDR3, the DNA is TGTGCCAGCAGTGACGTAGCGGGAGGGCGAACTGAGCAGTTCTTC. It specifies CASSDVAGGRTEQFF.

This clonotype has just a few counts. This chain joins TRBV10-3 and TRBJ2-5; the D gene is possibly TRBD2 (6 bases). V was clipped by 2 bases and J by 4 bases, with 14 bases between them. CDR1 is ENHRY and CDR2 is SYGVKD in the germline V gene. The CDR3 sequence is 15 residues long. CDR3 region: CAISEQQRAGETQYF. The CDR3 DNA reads as TGTGCCATCAGTGAGCAGCAGCGGGCCGGAGAGACCCAGTACTTC.

This clonotype was seen a handful of times. The V call is TRBV5-1, the J call TRBJ2-5; 8 bases align to TRBD1. The germline V gene has CDR1 SGHRS and CDR2 YFSETQ. The CDR3 consists of 16 residues. The V gene end was trimmed by 4 bases and the J gene end by 5 bases; junction bases not matched to a gene: 13. CDR3 in amino acids: CASSPGQGVSLETQYF. CDR3 DNA sequence: TGCGCCAGCAGCCCAGGACAGGGAGTGAGTTTGGAGACCCAGTACTTC. The variable domain in full, completed from reference TRBV5-1 and TRBJ2-5, reads KAGVTQTPRYLIKTRGQQVTLSCSPISGHRSVSWYQQTPGQGLQFLFEYFSETQRNKGNFPGRFSGRQFSNSRSEMNVSTLELGDSALYLCASSPGQGVSLETQYFGPGTRLLVL.

The chain couples TRBV28 to TRBJ1-1; tentatively, D is TRBD1 (6 bases). The CDR3 length is 14 residues. V was trimmed by 5 bases and J by 2 bases, leaving 12 bases between them. The germline gives CDR1 MDHEN, CDR2 SYDVKM. The CDR3 sequence: CASSLDRPNTEAFF. CDR3 bases: TGTGCCAGCAGTCTGGACAGACCCAACACTGAAGCTTTCTTT.

The chain couples TRBV25-1 to TRBJ2-3; D may be TRBD2 (5 bases). The V end lost 1 base, the J end lost 5 bases, and 16 bases lay between the germline ends. The CDR3 extends over 16 amino acids. Per germline, CDR1 MGHDK and CDR2 SYGVNS. The chain's CDR3 is CASSEWSGVLGDTQYF. CDR3 sequence (DNA): TGTGCCAGCAGTGAATGGAGCGGAGTATTGGGAGATACGCAGTATTTT.

The genes are TRBV5-1 and TRBJ2-3, with a weak D call TRBD2 (6 bases). The ends were cut back, 3 bases at V and 6 bases at J, with 17 bases in the middle. Germline CDR1 SGHRS, CDR2 YFSETQ. This CDR3 has 15 amino acids. The CDR3 loop is CASSWGDSRGDTQYF. CDR3 bases: TGCGCCAGCAGCTGGGGTGACAGTCGGGGGGATACGCAGTATTTT.

The rearrangement joins TRBV28 to TRBJ2-4, with 9 bases matching TRBD1. The DNA end is a closer match to TRBJ2-7, so the J assignment may be wrong. The germline V gene has CDR1 MDHEN and CDR2 SYDVKM. This CDR3 has 15 amino acids. CDR3 region: CASKWGQGRTYEQYF. CDR3 bases: TGTGCCAGCAAATGGGGACAGGGTAGGACCTACGAGCAGTACTTC.

The chain is built from TRBV20-1 and TRBJ1-1; 9 nucleotides match TRBD1. The V gene end was trimmed by 0 bases and the J gene end by 4 bases; junction bases not matched to a gene: 6. Germline V gives CDR1 DFQATT, CDR2 SNEGSKA (reference sequence). The CDR3 runs to 15 residues. The CDR3 sequence is CSARDFGTGRTEAFF. The CDR3 nucleotides are TGCAGTGCTAGAGATTTCGGGACAGGGCGCACTGAAGCTTTCTTT.

This sequence joins TRBV6-2 or TRBV6-3 and TRBJ2-6; weak D call: TRBD1 (6 bases). Germline V gene lookup returns CDR1 MNHEY and CDR2 SVGEGT. V lost 6 bases and J lost 0, with 9 bases in between. This CDR3 contains 15 residues. The CDR3 DNA reads as TGTGCCAGCAGAAACAGGGCCTCTGGGGCCAACGTCCTGACTTTC. Its translation: CASRNRASGANVLTF.